This T cell receptor beta chain was sequenced in a study of blood T cell repertoires in COVID-19. TCRdb keeps only in-frame clones here, not all; method: immunoSEQ multiplex PCR. The sample records 210,000 or so clones, roughly 84% being singletons. The sample taken for sequencing was peripheral blood. The receptor was derived from a man aged 35-49 years with active or convalescent COVID-19.

The CDR3 sequence is CAISGPVSQETQYF. The DNA for the CDR3 is TGTGCCATCAGTGGGCCCGTATCCCAAGAGACCCAGTACTTC. The chain carries TRBV10-3 and TRBJ2-5, with D unclear. Germline-derived CDR1 and CDR2 are ENHRY and SYGVKD. Trimming stripped 4 bases from V and 1 base from J, with 10 bases between. CDR3 size: 14 residues.